This entry concerns a single T cell receptor beta chain. Alongside a J-beta primer mix, a sample-barcoded 5' primer served in a second PCR lasting roughly 6 to 11 cycles. Via MiXCR, TCRdb re-called the 5' RACE reads, giving one row per CDR3 protein. This repertoire shows around 970,000 distinct CDR3 sequences, roughly 51% found once; its top ten account for about a fifth. The sample belongs to a study of blood T cells in healthy people across ages. This TCR derives from a woman aged 55-70 years in good health. Material: blood.

The CDR3 loop is CASSLYDRESQPQHF. In DNA form, the CDR3 reads TGCGCCAGCAGCTTATACGACAGGGAAAGTCAGCCCCAGCATTTT. The chain has TRBV5-1 and TRBJ1-5, with 7 bases lining up with TRBD1. There are 15 residues in the CDR3. Germline CDR1 and CDR2: SGHRS and YFSETQ. The J segment lost 6 bases and the V segment lost 2 bases, leaving 8 bases of the junction unmatched.